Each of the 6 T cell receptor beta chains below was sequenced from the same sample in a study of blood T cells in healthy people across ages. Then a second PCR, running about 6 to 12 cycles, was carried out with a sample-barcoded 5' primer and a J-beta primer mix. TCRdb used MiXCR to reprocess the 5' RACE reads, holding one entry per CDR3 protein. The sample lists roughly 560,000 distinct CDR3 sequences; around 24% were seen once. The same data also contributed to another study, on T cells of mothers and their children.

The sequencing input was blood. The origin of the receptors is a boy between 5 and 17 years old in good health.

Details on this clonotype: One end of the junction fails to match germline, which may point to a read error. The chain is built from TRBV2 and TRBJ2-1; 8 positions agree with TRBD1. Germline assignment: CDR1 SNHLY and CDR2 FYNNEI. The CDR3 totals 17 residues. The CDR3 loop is CAGSEALGSTGANEQFF. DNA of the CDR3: TGTGCCGGCAGTGAAGCTCTCGGGTCGACAGGGGCCAATGAGCAGTTCTTC. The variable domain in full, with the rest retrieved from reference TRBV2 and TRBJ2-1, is EPEVTQTPSHQVTQMGQEVILRCVPISNHLYFYWYRQILGQKVEFLVSFYNNEISEKSEIFDDQFSVERPDGSNFTLKIRSTKLEDSAMYFCAGSEALGSTGANEQFFGPGTRLTVL.

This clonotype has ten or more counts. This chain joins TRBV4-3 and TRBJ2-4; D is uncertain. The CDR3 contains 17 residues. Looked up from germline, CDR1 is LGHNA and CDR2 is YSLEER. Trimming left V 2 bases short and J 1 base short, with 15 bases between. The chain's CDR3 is CASSQYAAATAKNIQYF. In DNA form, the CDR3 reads TGCGCCAGCAGCCAATACGCCGCAGCGACCGCCAAAAACATTCAGTACTTC.

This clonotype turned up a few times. CDR3 residues: CASSVTSGKWNEQFF. The DNA for the CDR3 is TGTGCCAGCAGCGTAACTAGCGGGAAGTGGAATGAGCAGTTCTTC. The chain joins TRBV9 to TRBJ2-1, with TRBD2 identical over 10 bases. This CDR3 comprises 15 residues. Losses at the gene ends were 1 base for V and 7 bases for J; bases not matched to a gene: 5. Germline V CDR1 and CDR2: SGDLS, YYNGEE.

The CDR3 loop reads CASSLSEGIEETQYF. The DNA for the CDR3 is TGTGCCAGCAGCTTAAGCGAGGGGATAGAGGAGACCCAGTACTTC. The chain is built from TRBV7-9 and TRBJ2-5; D tentatively reads TRBD1 or TRBD2 (5 bases each). The length of the CDR3 is 15 residues. Per the germline V gene, CDR1 is SEHNR and CDR2 is FQNEAQ (reference sequence). V dropped 2 bases and J dropped 5 bases, with 15 bases sitting between them.

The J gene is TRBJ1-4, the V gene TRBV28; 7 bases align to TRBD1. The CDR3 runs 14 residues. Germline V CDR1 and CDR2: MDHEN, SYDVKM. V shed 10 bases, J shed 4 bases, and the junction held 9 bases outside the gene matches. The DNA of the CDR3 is TGTGCCAACAGCATGACAGGGATTAATGAAAAACTGTTTTTT. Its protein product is CANSMTGINEKLFF. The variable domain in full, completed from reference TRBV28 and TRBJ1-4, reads DVKVTQSSRYLVKRTGEKVFLECVQDMDHENMFWYRQDPGLGLRLIYFSYDVKMKEKGDIPEGYSVSREKKERFSLILESASTNQTSMYLCANSMTGINEKLFFGSGTQLSVL.

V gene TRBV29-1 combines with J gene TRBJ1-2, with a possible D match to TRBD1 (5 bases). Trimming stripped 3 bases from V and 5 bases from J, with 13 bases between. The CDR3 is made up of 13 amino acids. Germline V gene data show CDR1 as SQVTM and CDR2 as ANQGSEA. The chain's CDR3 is CSVEEGIGYGYTF. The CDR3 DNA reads TGCAGCGTTGAGGAGGGGATAGGGTATGGCTACACCTTC.